The subject of this entry is one TCR beta chain. Regarding time point: sample taken at primary tumor resection. TCRs were sequenced from unsorted whole RNA of tumor, nontumor lung or PBMC. Germline CDR1 MDHEN, CDR2 SYDVKM. The germline V and J ends were trimmed by 4 bases and 2 bases, with 14 bases remaining between them. This CDR3 has 15 residues. The source of the sample is a study of spatial heterogeneity in lung cancer. Individually, TCR cDNA molecules were each labelled with a unique molecular identifier. MiXCR, run by TCRdb on the 5' RACE reads, gives a single entry per CDR3 protein. Of about 85,000 distinct CDR3 sequences listed, approximately 20% are singletons.

The chain combines TRBV28 with TRBJ1-2, with D possibly matching TRBD1 (6 bases). This TCR came from a male donor with early-stage non-small cell lung cancer. Material: PBMCs, obtained at surgery. For the CDR3, the DNA is TGTGCCAGCAGTTCAACAACAGGGCCAAACTATGGCTACACCTTC. Its translation is CASSSTTGPNYGYTF.